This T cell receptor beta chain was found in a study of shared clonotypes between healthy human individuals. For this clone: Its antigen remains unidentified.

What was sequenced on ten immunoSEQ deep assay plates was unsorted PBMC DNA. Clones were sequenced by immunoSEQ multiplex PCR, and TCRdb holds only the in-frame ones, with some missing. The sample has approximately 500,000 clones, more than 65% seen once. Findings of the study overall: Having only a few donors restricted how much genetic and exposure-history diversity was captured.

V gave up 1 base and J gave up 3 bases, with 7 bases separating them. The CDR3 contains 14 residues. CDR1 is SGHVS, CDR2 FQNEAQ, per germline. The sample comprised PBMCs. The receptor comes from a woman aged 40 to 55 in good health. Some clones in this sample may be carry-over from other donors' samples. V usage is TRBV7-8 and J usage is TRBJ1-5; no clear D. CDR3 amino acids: CASSLEVSNQPQHF. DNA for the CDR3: TGTGCCAGCAGCTTAGAGGTCTCCAATCAGCCCCAGCATTTT.